A single sample is the source of the 10 T cell receptor beta chains below, sequenced in a study of radiation and T cells in renal cell carcinoma (dated by TCRdb to about 2020). In light of the paper, this sample's time point label describes: baseline pretreatment blood. The meaning of the sample's treatment or condition label: 15 Gy SBRT to primary tumor, nephrectomy 4 weeks later. The library was produced with the immunoSEQ multiplex PCR assay. TCRdb holds this immuneACCESS table with in-frame rearrangements only. Some clones are missing; in checked studies, unresolved V genes explain under half, and the rest has no known cause. The sample records about 140,000 clones, approximately 87% of which are singletons. Jointly, the top ten make up under 30% of the sample. Sequenced here: blood, sampled from a patient whose treatment included radiotherapy and nephrectomy. The receptors originated from a woman between 45 and 60 years old with renal cell carcinoma.

This chain joins TRBV14 and TRBJ2-7, with 9 bases aligning to TRBD1. CDR3 length: 17 amino acids. CDR1 and CDR2 (germline): SGHDN, FVKESK. The V gene end was trimmed by 3 bases and the J gene end by 4 bases; junction bases not matched to a gene: 13. The CDR3 DNA reads as TGTGCCAGCAGCCATTTTCCTGGGACAGGGATATTATACGAGCAGTACTTC. Translated: CASSHFPGTGILYEQYF.

The chain combines TRBV4-3 with TRBJ1-1; TRBD1 aligns across 9 bases. The germline gives CDR1 LGHNA, CDR2 YSLEER. J gave up 2 bases and V 4 bases, and 5 bases lay outside the gene matches. The length of the CDR3 is 15 residues. CDR3 DNA: TGCGCCAGCAGCCTCGGACAGGGGCGAAACACTGAAGCTTTCTTT. Translating it yields CASSLGQGRNTEAFF.

This clone appeared a few times. The chain links TRBV5-6 to TRBJ2-3; the match to TRBD2 covers 13 bases. CDR1 is SGHDT and CDR2 is YYEEEE in the germline V gene. The CDR3 runs 17 residues. The J segment lost 6 bases and the V segment lost 5 bases, leaving 12 bases of the junction unmatched. Here the CDR3 reads CASSGLAGEGWSDTQYF. The CDR3 region has the DNA TGTGCCAGCAGTGGACTAGCGGGAGAGGGTTGGTCGGATACGCAGTATTTT.

The CDR3 protein is CASSPDSSTDTQYF. CDR3 sequence (DNA): TGTGCCAGCAGCCCCGACAGTAGCACAGATACGCAGTATTTT. This chain uses TRBV11-2 with TRBJ2-3, with D tentatively TRBD1 (5 bases). Between the trimmed V and J ends, which lost 5 bases and 0 bases, there was a span of 9 bases. There are 14 residues in the CDR3. CDR1 is SGHAT, CDR2 FQNNGV, per germline.

The chain uses TRBV5-1 and TRBJ2-3, with a weak D call TRBD2 (6 bases). CDR1 and CDR2 from the germline V gene are SGHRS and YFSETQ. The CDR3 runs 15 residues. Trimming removed 4 bases from V and 1 base from J, with 13 bases in between. The chain's CDR3 is CASSPDGTGTDTQYF. CDR3 nucleotide sequence: TGCGCCAGCAGCCCGGACGGGACTGGCACAGATACGCAGTATTTT.

This clone was detected only a few times. V is TRBV4-3 and J is TRBJ1-4; no clear D. Deletions cut 0 bases from V and 10 bases from J, with 9 bases between. Germline-derived CDR1 and CDR2 are LGHNA and YSLEER. CDR3 length: 13 residues. Written as DNA, the CDR3 is TGCGCCAGCAGCCAAGATATCGGTGGAAAACTGTTTTTT. It specifies CASSQDIGGKLFF.

This rearrangement joins TRBV9 to TRBJ1-6; possibly TRBD1 for D (5 bases). The CDR3 extends over 15 amino acids. CDR1 is SGDLS and CDR2 is YYNGEE in the germline V gene. Trimming removed 0 bases at V and 10 bases at J, with 14 bases between. The CDR3 DNA is TGTGCCAGCAGCGTAGTGGGGACTGGTGGATCACCCCTCCACTTT. It yields the protein CASSVVGTGGSPLHF.

The rearrangement joins TRBV4-3 to TRBJ2-2; 10 nucleotides agree with TRBD1. Germline V gives CDR1 LGHNA, CDR2 YSLEER. The CDR3 consists of 14 residues. Unmatched junction bases numbered 1, after V lost 4 bases and J lost 5 bases. This CDR3 reads CASSRTGGTGELFF. Written as DNA, the CDR3 is TGCGCCAGCAGCCGGACAGGGGGAACCGGGGAGCTGTTTTTT.

V usage is TRBV19 and J usage is TRBJ2-7; possible D gene TRBD2, 6 bases. Trimming took 1 base from V and 0 from J, leaving 13 bases between them. CDR3 length: 16 amino acids. Germline assignment: CDR1 LNHDA and CDR2 SQIVND (reference sequence). The CDR3 DNA follows: TGTGCCAGTAGTATAGGGGGGGAGGCAGTCTCCTACGAGCAGTACTTC. The encoded protein is CASSIGGEAVSYEQYF.

The chain combines TRBV18 with TRBJ1-1; D gene unclear. The germline gives CDR1 KGHSH, CDR2 LQKENI. Trimming removed 2 bases from V and 11 bases from J, with 12 bases in between. CDR3 length: 12 amino acids. As DNA, the CDR3 is TGTGCCAGCTCACCAGAGAGGGAAGGCGCTTTCTTT. It encodes CASSPEREGAFF.